What follows is one TCR beta chain and its context. This sample is drawn from a study of blood T cell repertoires in COVID-19. Study in general: From the United States, Italy and Spain came samples of acute and convalescent COVID-19. Nucleic acid was either cDNA or gDNA, and it came from T cells, B-cell-depleted T cells, or PBMCs.

Per the original methods: Amplification of reference gene primers was used by the study to estimate nucleated cell counts. Measured with immunoSEQ multiplex PCR; TCRdb has only the in-frame clones, and not every one. D and trimming come from the DNA, and the V and J calls and clone size come from that table. This sample has some 220,000 clones, with about 78% found just once. V was pared by 4 bases and J by 5 bases, with 7 bases of the junction left unmatched. This CDR3 contains 14 residues. In germline, CDR1 is SGHRS, CDR2 YFSETQ. V and J are TRBV5-1 and TRBJ2-5; 8 bases agree with TRBD2. The sequenced sample consisted of peripheral blood. The receptor's source is a woman between 65 and 79 years old with acute or convalescent COVID-19. The CDR3 coding sequence is TGCGCCAGCAGCCCGAACGGGGGGGTTGAGACCCAGTACTTC. Protein sequence: CASSPNGGVETQYF.